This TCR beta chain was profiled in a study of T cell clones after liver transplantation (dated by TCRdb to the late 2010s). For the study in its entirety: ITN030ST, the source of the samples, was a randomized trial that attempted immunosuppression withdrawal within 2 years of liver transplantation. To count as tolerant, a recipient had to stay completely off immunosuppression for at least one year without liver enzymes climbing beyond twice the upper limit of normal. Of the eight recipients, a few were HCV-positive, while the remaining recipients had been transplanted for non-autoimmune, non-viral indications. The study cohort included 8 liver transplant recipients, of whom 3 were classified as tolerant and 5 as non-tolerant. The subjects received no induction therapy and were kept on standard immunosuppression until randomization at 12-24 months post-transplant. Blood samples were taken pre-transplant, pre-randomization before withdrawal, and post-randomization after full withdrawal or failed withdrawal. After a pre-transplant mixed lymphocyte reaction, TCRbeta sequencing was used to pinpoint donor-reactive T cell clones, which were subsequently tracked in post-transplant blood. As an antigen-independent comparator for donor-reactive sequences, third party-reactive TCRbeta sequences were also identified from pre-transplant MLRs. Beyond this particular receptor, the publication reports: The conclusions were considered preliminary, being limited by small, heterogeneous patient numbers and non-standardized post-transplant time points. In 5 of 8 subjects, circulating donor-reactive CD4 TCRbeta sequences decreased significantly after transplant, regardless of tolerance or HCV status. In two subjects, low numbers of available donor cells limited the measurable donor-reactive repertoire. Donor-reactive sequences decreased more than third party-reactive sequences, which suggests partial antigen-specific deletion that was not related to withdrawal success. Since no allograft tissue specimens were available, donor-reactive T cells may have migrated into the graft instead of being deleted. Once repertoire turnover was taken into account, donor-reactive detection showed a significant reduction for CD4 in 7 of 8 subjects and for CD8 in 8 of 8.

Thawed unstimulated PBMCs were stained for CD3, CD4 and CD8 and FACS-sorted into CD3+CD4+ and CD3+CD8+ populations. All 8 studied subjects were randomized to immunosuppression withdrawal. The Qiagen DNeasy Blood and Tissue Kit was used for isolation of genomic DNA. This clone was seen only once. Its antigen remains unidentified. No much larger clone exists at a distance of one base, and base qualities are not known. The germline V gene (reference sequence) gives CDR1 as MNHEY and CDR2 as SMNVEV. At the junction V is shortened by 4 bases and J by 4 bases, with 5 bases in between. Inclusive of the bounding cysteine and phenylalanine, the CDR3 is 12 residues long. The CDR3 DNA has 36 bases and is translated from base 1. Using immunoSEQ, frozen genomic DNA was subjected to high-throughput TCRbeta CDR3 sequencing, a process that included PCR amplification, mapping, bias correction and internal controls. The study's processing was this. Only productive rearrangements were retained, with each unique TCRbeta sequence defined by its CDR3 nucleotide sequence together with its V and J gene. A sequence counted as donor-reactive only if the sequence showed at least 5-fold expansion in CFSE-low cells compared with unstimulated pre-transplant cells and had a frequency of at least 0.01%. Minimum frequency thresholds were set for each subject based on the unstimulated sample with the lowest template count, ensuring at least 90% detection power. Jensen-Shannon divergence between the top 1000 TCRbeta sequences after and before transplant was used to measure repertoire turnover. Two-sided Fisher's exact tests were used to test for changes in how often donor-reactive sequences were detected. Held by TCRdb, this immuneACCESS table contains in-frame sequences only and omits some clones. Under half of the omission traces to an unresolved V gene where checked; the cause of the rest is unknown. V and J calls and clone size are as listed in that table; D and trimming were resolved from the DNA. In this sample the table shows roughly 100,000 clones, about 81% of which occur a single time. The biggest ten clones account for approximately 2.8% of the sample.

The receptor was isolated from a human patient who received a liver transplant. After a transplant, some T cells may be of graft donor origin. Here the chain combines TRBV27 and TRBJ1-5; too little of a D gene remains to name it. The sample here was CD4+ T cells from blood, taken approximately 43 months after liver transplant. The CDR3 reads CASSSQNQPQHF. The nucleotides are TGTGCCAGCAGTTCCCAGAATCAGCCCCAGCATTTT.